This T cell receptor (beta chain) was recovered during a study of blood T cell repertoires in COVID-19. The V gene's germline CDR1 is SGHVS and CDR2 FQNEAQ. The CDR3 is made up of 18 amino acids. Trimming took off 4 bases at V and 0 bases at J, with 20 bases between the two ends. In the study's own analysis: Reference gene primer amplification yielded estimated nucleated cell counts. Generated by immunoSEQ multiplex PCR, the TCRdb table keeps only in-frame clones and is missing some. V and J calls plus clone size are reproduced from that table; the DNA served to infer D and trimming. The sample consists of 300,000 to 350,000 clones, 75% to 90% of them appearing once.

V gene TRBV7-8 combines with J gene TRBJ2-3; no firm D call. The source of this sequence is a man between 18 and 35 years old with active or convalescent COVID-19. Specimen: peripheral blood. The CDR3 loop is CASSSEANSYLSTDTQYF. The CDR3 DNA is TGTGCCAGCAGCTCAGAAGCTAACAGTTACTTAAGCACAGATACGCAGTATTTT.